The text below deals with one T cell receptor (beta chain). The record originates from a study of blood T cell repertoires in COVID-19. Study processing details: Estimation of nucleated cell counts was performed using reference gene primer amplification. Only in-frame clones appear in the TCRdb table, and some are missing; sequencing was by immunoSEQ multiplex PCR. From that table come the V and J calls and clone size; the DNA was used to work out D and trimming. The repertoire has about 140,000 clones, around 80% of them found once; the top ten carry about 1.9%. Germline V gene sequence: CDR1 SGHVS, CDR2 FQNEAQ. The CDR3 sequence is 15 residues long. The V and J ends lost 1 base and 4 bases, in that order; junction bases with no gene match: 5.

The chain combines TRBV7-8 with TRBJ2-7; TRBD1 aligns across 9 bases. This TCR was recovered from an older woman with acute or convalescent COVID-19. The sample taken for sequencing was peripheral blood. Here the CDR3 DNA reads TGTGCCAGCAGCTTAGATGGGACAGGGACGTACGAGCAGTACTTC. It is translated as CASSLDGTGTYEQYF.